This TCR beta chain was documented in a study of a mutant IDH1 vaccine in newly diagnosed glioma. In the study overall: Treated patients comprised roughly 60% males and approximately 38% females, mean age approximately 38 years.

Libraries were prepared by immunoSEQ multiplex PCR; TCRdb keeps only in-frame clonotypes and omits some of them. The repertoire consists of tens of thousands of clones, with roughly 77% occurring once and the leading ten covering approximately 5.4%. Study results and caveats: There seemed to be no relation between pseudoprogression and changes in top peripheral T cell clonotypes. Immune responses induced by the vaccine were seen in 93.3% of patients, spanning multiple MHC alleles.

Described time point: week 47, end of study. A single vaccine dose contained 300 ug of mutant IDH1 20-mer peptide, and topical imiquimod was used with it. Note on this clone: Its antigen is unidentified.

This specimen was PBMCs, taken from a glioma patient whose treatment included an IDH1 peptide vaccine. The sequence came from a man aged 35 to 55 with glioma.

CDR3 nucleotides: TGTGCCAGCAGCCAAGACAGGAGGGAGAGGGGCTACACCTTC. This sequence encodes CASSQDRRERGYTF. The chain couples TRBV14 to TRBJ1-2; D not certain. V gave up 0 bases and J gave up 8 bases, with 13 bases separating them. The CDR3 has 14 residues. Germline CDR1 SGHDN, CDR2 FVKESK.